These 30 T cell receptor beta chains came from one sample sequenced in a study of blood T cell repertoires in COVID-19. Profiled with immunoSEQ multiplex PCR; TCRdb holds only in-frame clones, not every one. Here the sample spans approximately 350,000 clones, 88% being singletons. Sample: peripheral blood. The receptors were gathered from a woman in her 70s with COVID-19, enrolled during active disease.

V gene TRBV5-1 combines with J gene TRBJ2-1, with 9 bases aligning to TRBD1. CDR1 SGHRS and CDR2 YFSETQ come from the germline V gene. V shed 4 bases, J shed 8 bases, and the junction held 13 bases outside the gene matches. CDR3 length: 16 amino acids. CDR3 in DNA: TGCGCCAGCAGCACTAGGACGACAGGGGGAAGCGATGAGCAGTTCTTC. Its protein product is CASSTRTTGGSDEQFF.

The chain links TRBV10-1 to TRBJ2-1, with D perhaps matching TRBD2 (6 bases). Germline V gene lookup returns CDR1 WNHNN and CDR2 SYGVQD (reference sequence). The CDR3 loop spans 14 amino acids. The V gene lost 4 bases and the J gene lost 6 bases, with 13 bases spanning the gap. The CDR3 DNA sequence: TGCGCCAGCAGTGGAGGACTACCATCCAATGAGCAGTTCTTC. Residues: CASSGGLPSNEQFF.

This rearrangement joins TRBV18 to TRBJ1-6; 8 nucleotides agree with TRBD1. Germline-derived CDR1 and CDR2 are KGHSH and LQKENI. The CDR3 is made up of 16 amino acids. V gave up 0 bases and J gave up 10 bases; unmatched junction bases: 8. CDR3 in DNA: TGTGCCAGCTCACCACCGGGTCGGACAGGGAGCTCACCCCTCCACTTT. Amino acid sequence: CASSPPGRTGSSPLHF.

This chain connects TRBV5-1 to TRBJ1-1; D not certain. Trimming left V 0 bases short and J 1 base short, with 7 bases between. The germline CDR1 and CDR2 sequences are SGHRS and YFSETQ. The CDR3 is 14 residues long. CDR3 nucleotide sequence: TGCGCCAGCAGCTTGGGGGAGGGGAACACTGAAGCTTTCTTT. Translated, it gives CASSLGEGNTEAFF.

At least ten counts were recorded for this clone. The rearrangement uses TRBV7-9 and TRBJ2-5, with D perhaps TRBD2 (5 bases). V was trimmed by 4 bases and J by 0 bases, leaving 21 bases between them. CDR1 SEHNR and CDR2 FQNEAQ come from the germline V gene (reference sequence). The CDR3 has 18 residues. This CDR3 is CASSSFRANGLYQETQYF. CDR3 bases: TGTGCCAGCAGCTCCTTTAGGGCCAACGGACTGTACCAAGAGACCCAGTACTTC. Supplemented by reference TRBV7-9 and TRBJ2-5, the full variable domain reads DTGVSQNPRHKITKRGQNVTFRCDPISEHNRLYWYRQTLGQGPEFLTYFQNEAQLEKSRLLSDRFSAERPKGSFSTLEIQRTEQGDSAMYLCASSSFRANGLYQETQYFGPGTRLLVL.

V is TRBV24-1 and J is TRBJ1-5; 11 nucleotides line up with TRBD1. From germline, CDR1 is KGHDR and CDR2 SFDVKD. The J segment lost 2 bases and the V segment lost 3 bases, leaving 2 bases of the junction unmatched. The CDR3 extends over 16 amino acids. The CDR3 DNA sequence: TGTGCCACCAGTGATAAGGGACAGGGGGGCAATCAGCCCCAGCATTTT. Encoded protein: CATSDKGQGGNQPQHF.

J is TRBJ2-7 and V is TRBV11-2, with 8 bases that match TRBD1. There are 14 residues in the CDR3. Germline-derived CDR1 and CDR2 are SGHAT and FQNNGV. V shed 5 bases, J shed 0 bases, and the junction held 3 bases outside the gene matches. The CDR3 loop reads CASSQDRGSYEQYF. The CDR3 bases are TGTGCCAGCAGCCAAGACAGGGGCTCCTACGAGCAGTACTTC.

The chain carries TRBV5-1 and TRBJ1-2, with TRBD1 identical over 9 bases. V shed 2 bases and J 8 bases; nucleotides not matched to a gene: 7. CDR3 size: 14 residues. Germline CDR1 is SGHRS and CDR2 is YFSETQ. CDR3: CASSFEQGAGGYTF. The CDR3 nucleotides are TGCGCCAGCAGCTTTGAACAGGGGGCCGGCGGCTACACCTTC.

The chain employs TRBV3-1 (or the pseudogene TRBV3-2) and TRBJ1-2, with a possible D match to TRBD1 (6 bases). Trimming took off 1 base at V and 4 bases at J, with 13 bases between the two ends. Germline lookup yields CDR1 LGHDT and CDR2 YNNKEL (reference sequence). CDR3 length: 15 amino acids. The CDR3 region is CASSQGSGQTYGYTF. In nucleotides, the CDR3 is TGTGCCAGCAGCCAAGGCTCCGGACAGACCTATGGCTACACCTTC.

V usage is TRBV28 and J usage is TRBJ1-2, with TRBD1 matching over 12 bases. The junction had 7 bases not matched to a gene; V was cut back by 1 base and J by 7 bases. Per germline, CDR1 MDHEN and CDR2 SYDVKM. The CDR3 contains 16 residues. The CDR3 here is CASSLSPGTGGRGYTF. The DNA of the CDR3 is TGTGCCAGCAGTTTATCGCCCGGGACAGGGGGCCGTGGCTACACCTTC.

The chain employs TRBV5-1 and TRBJ2-7; TRBD1 aligns across 7 bases. V was clipped by 4 bases and J by 3 bases; unmatched bases: 4. The CDR3 is 13 residues long. CDR1 is SGHRS, CDR2 YFSETQ, per germline. The CDR3 reads CASSGTASYEQYF. For the CDR3, the DNA is TGCGCCAGCAGCGGGACAGCAAGCTACGAGCAGTACTTC.

This clone was seen a single time. The CDR3 spells CASSLEGPGNTIYF. The CDR3 DNA sequence: TGTGCCAGCAGTTTGGAGGGACCTGGAAACACCATATATTTT. The chain joins TRBV6-5 to TRBJ1-3; tentative D call: TRBD1 (5 bases). Germline CDR1 MNHEY, CDR2 SVGAGI. The CDR3 spans 14 residues. The V end was cut by 4 bases, the J end by 2 bases, with 9 bases between.

The gene calls are TRBV18 and TRBJ2-7; the D is unclear. The CDR3 length is 13 residues. Germline V lookup: CDR1 KGHSH, CDR2 LQKENI. V was cut by 2 bases and J by 0 bases, with 5 bases left in between. The CDR3 is CASSPTNSYEQYF. CDR3 nucleotide sequence: TGTGCCAGCTCACCAACAAACTCCTACGAGCAGTACTTC.

CDR3 residues: CASSSQGYQPQHF. The CDR3 DNA reads as TGTGCCAGTAGTTCACAGGGGTATCAGCCCCAGCATTTT. The rearrangement links TRBV19 to TRBJ1-5, with TRBD1 matching 7 bases. This CDR3 spans 13 amino acids. V lost 5 bases to trimming and J lost 5 bases; unmatched junction nucleotides: 3. Germline V gene lookup returns CDR1 LNHDA and CDR2 SQIVND (reference sequence).

V usage is TRBV6-2 or TRBV6-3 and J usage is TRBJ1-2, with D maybe TRBD1 (5 bases). V was cut by 6 bases and J by 5 bases, with 19 bases left in between. This CDR3 comprises 15 residues. Per the germline V gene, CDR1 is MNHEY and CDR2 is SVGEGT. CDR3 in amino acids: CASSPSRGAGYGYTF. CDR3 bases: TGTGCCAGCAGCCCTTCGAGGGGCGCGGGGTATGGCTACACCTTC.

The chain uses TRBV2 and TRBJ1-3, with unresolved D. The germline CDR1 and CDR2 sequences are SNHLY and FYNNEI. V was shortened by 3 bases and J by 0 bases, with 12 bases between the two germline ends. This CDR3 is 16 amino acids long. In DNA form, the CDR3 reads TGTGCCAGCAGTGAGCGGCGGCAAGTCTCTGGAAACACCATATATTTT. Encoded protein: CASSERRQVSGNTIYF.

The CDR3 region has the DNA TGTGCCACCAGTGCCAGGGCGGTAGATACGCAGTATTTT. Its protein is CATSARAVDTQYF. The J gene is TRBJ2-3, the V gene TRBV24-1; a weak D match, TRBD1 (5 bases). The V end lost 5 bases, the J end lost 5 bases, and 10 bases lay between the germline ends. CDR3 length equals 13 residues. Germline values: CDR1 KGHDR, CDR2 SFDVKD.

For this clone: The sample holds other DNA sequences that translate to the same CDR3. The chain couples TRBV24-1 to TRBJ1-2; 10 nucleotides line up with TRBD1. V gave up 10 bases and J gave up 5 bases; unmatched junction bases: 6. Germline CDR1 reads KGHDR; CDR2 reads SFDVKD. This CDR3 contains 13 residues. CDR3 nucleotides: TGTGCCACATCGACAGGGGGCGGTTATGGCTACACCTTC. It yields the protein CATSTGGGYGYTF.

V gene TRBV6-2 or TRBV6-3 combines with J gene TRBJ1-2, with a possible D match to TRBD1 (5 bases). Germline CDR1 is MNHEY and CDR2 is SVGEGT. Trimming left V 0 bases short and J 2 bases short, with 7 bases between. The CDR3 sequence is 14 residues long. This CDR3 reads CASSYSAGNYGYTF. As DNA, the CDR3 is TGTGCCAGCAGTTACTCGGCAGGGAACTATGGCTACACCTTC.

The rearrangement uses TRBV5-1 and TRBJ2-3; 10 bases align to TRBD1. CDR1 and CDR2 (germline): SGHRS, YFSETQ. V lost 3 bases to trimming and J lost 1 base; unmatched junction nucleotides: 8. This CDR3 is 17 amino acids long. CDR3: CASSSATGTGGTDTQYF. In nucleotides, the CDR3 is TGCGCCAGCAGCTCAGCAACCGGGACAGGGGGCACAGATACGCAGTATTTT.

This clone was counted a few times. The genes are TRBV4-3 and TRBJ2-5; 14 bases are shared with TRBD2. The CDR3 has 18 residues. Trimming cost V 4 bases and J 7 bases; bases outside gene matches: 14. Germline V gene data show CDR1 as LGHNA and CDR2 as YSLEER. CDR3 protein: CASSPGSGLGTSGGTQYF. The CDR3 coding sequence is TGCGCCAGCAGCCCGGGATCCGGGTTGGGGACTAGCGGGGGGACCCAGTACTTC.

The chain recombines TRBV7-9 with TRBJ1-2; 8 bases fit TRBD1. Per germline, CDR1 SEHNR and CDR2 FQNEAQ (reference sequence). Unmatched junction bases numbered 9, after V lost 6 bases and J lost 12 bases. The length of the CDR3 is 12 residues. The CDR3 DNA reads as TGTGCCAGCAGACCCGGACAGGGACTCCACACCTTC. Translating it yields CASRPGQGLHTF.

The rearrangement links TRBV10-3 to TRBJ1-1; 7 bases fit TRBD1. Germline-derived CDR1 and CDR2 are ENHRY and SYGVKD. The CDR3 loop spans 12 amino acids. J was trimmed by 3 bases and V by 9 bases; bases with no gene match: 4. The CDR3 DNA is TGTGCCATAAAAACAGGGGACACTGAAGCTTTCTTT. Protein sequence: CAIKTGDTEAFF.

The chain links TRBV14 to TRBJ1-1, with D maybe TRBD1 (5 bases). The CDR3 sequence is 16 residues long. V was pared by 4 bases and J by 0 bases, with 15 bases between. The germline V gene has CDR1 SGHDN and CDR2 FVKESK. For the CDR3, the DNA is TGTGCCAGCAGCCTCCACCTGGGACTGATGAACACTGAAGCTTTCTTT. It encodes CASSLHLGLMNTEAFF.

This clone is a singleton in its sample. The genes are TRBV15 and TRBJ2-1; the D gene is possibly TRBD2 (5 bases). Trimming took 3 bases from V and 8 from J, leaving 8 bases between them. The CDR3 contains 12 residues. Per germline, CDR1 LNHNV and CDR2 YYDKDF (reference sequence). CDR3 sequence reads: CATSRLEDEQFF. The CDR3 DNA is TGTGCCACCAGCAGGTTGGAGGATGAGCAGTTCTTC.

This chain connects TRBV7-9 to TRBJ1-1; TRBD1 is a possible D gene (5 bases). In germline, CDR1 is SEHNR, CDR2 FQNEAQ (reference sequence). The CDR3 loop spans 14 amino acids. The ends were cut back, 0 bases at V and 4 bases at J, with 9 bases in the middle. The CDR3 here is CASSLAQGGTEAFF. The DNA of the CDR3 is TGTGCCAGCAGCTTAGCCCAGGGTGGCACTGAAGCTTTCTTT.

The chain links TRBV19 to TRBJ1-2; 10 nucleotides agree with TRBD1. This CDR3 has 15 residues. Per the germline V gene, CDR1 is LNHDA and CDR2 is SQIVND (reference sequence). The junction had 9 bases not matched to a gene; V was cut back by 3 bases and J by 8 bases. CDR3: CASSILPRDRGGYTF. The DNA of the CDR3 is TGTGCCAGTAGTATCCTCCCCCGGGACAGGGGAGGCTACACCTTC.

The V gene is TRBV7-2, the J gene TRBJ1-2, with 8 bases matching TRBD1. CDR1 SGHTA and CDR2 FQGNSA come from the germline V gene. After removal of 1 base from V and 6 bases from J, the junction contained 4 bases not matched to a gene. The CDR3 totals 14 residues. This chain's CDR3 is CASSLDRGTNGYTF. The CDR3 coding sequence is TGTGCCAGCAGCTTAGACAGGGGGACGAATGGCTACACCTTC.

The J gene is TRBJ2-1, the V gene TRBV9; TRBD2 is a possible D gene (6 bases). V was cut by 2 bases and J by 3 bases, with 12 bases left in between. CDR1 is SGDLS, CDR2 YYNGEE, per germline. The CDR3 runs to 15 residues. CDR3 loop: CASSVGDFLYNEQFF. CDR3 DNA: TGTGCCAGCAGCGTTGGGGACTTTCTCTACAATGAGCAGTTCTTC.

V is TRBV24-1 and J is TRBJ1-5; D gene uncertain. The germline CDR1 and CDR2 sequences are KGHDR and SFDVKD. The CDR3 is 13 amino acids. V gave up 4 bases and J gave up 3 bases, with 6 bases separating them. Here the CDR3 reads CATSDGDNQPQHF. The CDR3 nucleotides are TGTGCCACCAGTGACGGAGACAATCAGCCCCAGCATTTT.